The sequence of this TCR beta chain was determined in a study of OX40 agonist ivuxolimab in advanced cancers. Study-wide results and limits: CD8+ T cells were the subset that, on average, had more expanded clones than CD4+.

As to this clone: As yet, its antigen is unknown.

V lost 5 bases and J lost 5; bases outside the gene matches: 10. Germline values: CDR1 WSHSY, CDR2 SAAADI. The CDR3 consists of 16 residues. Assay: immunoSEQ multiplex PCR; the TCRdb copy retains only in-frame clones and omits some. Of approximately 70,000 clones in the sample, about 91% are singletons; the top ten hold about 0.6%. This sequence joins TRBV10-2 and TRBJ2-2; 8 nucleotides agree with TRBD1. The sequencing here drew on CD4+ or CD8+ T cells sorted from blood, taken in a trial of the OX40 agonist ivuxolimab. This clonotype was obtained from an adult with an advanced solid tumor such as melanoma, head and neck, liver or kidney cancer. The CDR3 nucleotides read TGCGCCAGCAGTAAGCCAGGGGGCGGGCAAACCGGGGAGCTGTTTTTT. Translation: CASSKPGGGQTGELFF.